These 15 T cell receptor beta chains originate from one sample sequenced in a study of T-cell memory formation after mild COVID-19. One entry per CDR3 protein, called by TCRdb with MiXCR from the 5' RACE reads. This sample carries roughly 300,000 distinct CDR3 sequences, around 15% of them seen once, and the ten largest clones take less than 30%. The sample consisted of PBMCs or a T cell subset sorted from them (not recorded which). These receptors were taken from a man aged 18 to 35 who had mild COVID-19 (a few samples of this study predate the infection). Cell type and time point are not known.

The rearrangement links TRBV7-9 to TRBJ1-1, with D uncertain. Germline V gene lookup returns CDR1 SEHNR and CDR2 FQNEAQ (reference sequence). V was clipped by 5 bases and J by 9 bases, with 7 bases between them. This CDR3 comprises 10 residues. CDR3: CASSQDQAFF. In DNA form, the CDR3 reads TGTGCCAGCAGCCAGGACCAAGCTTTCTTT. The variable domain in full, completed from reference TRBV7-9 and TRBJ1-1, reads DTGVSQNPRHKITKRGQNVTFRCDPISEHNRLYWYRQTLGQGPEFLTYFQNEAQLEKSRLLSDRFSAERPKGSFSTLEIQRTEQGDSAMYLCASSQDQAFFGQGTRLTVV.

This clonotype was observed a few times. The chain joins TRBV5-5 to TRBJ1-2, with D unresolved. V dropped 4 bases and J dropped 4 bases, with 8 bases sitting between them. The CDR3 has 12 residues. CDR1 is SGHKS and CDR2 is YYEKEE in the germline V gene (reference sequence). Written as DNA, the CDR3 is TGTGCCAGCAGCCAGAGACTCTATGGCTACACCTTC. Translated, it gives CASSQRLYGYTF.

This chain links TRBV5-4 with TRBJ2-2; D possibly corresponds to TRBD1 (6 bases). CDR1 and CDR2 from the germline V gene are SGHNT and YYREEE (reference sequence). Deletions cut 0 bases from V and 1 base from J, with 10 bases between. This CDR3 spans 16 amino acids. The CDR3 sequence: CASSLVGAVNTGELFF. DNA for the CDR3: TGTGCCAGCAGCTTGGTGGGGGCAGTGAACACCGGGGAGCTGTTTTTT.

This clonotype was seen more than once but under ten times. This rearrangement joins TRBV5-1 to TRBJ1-2; D is ambiguous. Germline V gene lookup returns CDR1 SGHRS and CDR2 YFSETQ. This CDR3 spans 13 amino acids. With 4 bases removed from V and 8 bases from J, the gap between germline ends came to 15 bases. As DNA, the CDR3 is TGCGCCAGCAGCCCCTATTTTACCCGGGGCTACACCTTC. This codes for CASSPYFTRGYTF.

The chain carries TRBV2 and TRBJ2-1; D gene uncertain. The V gene's germline CDR1 is SNHLY and CDR2 FYNNEI. The CDR3 contains 12 residues. V lost 1 base and J lost 10, with 8 bases in between. For the CDR3, the DNA is TGTGCCAGCAGTGAAGATGGGCACGAGCAGTTCTTC. It encodes CASSEDGHEQFF.

The chain is built from TRBV20-1 and TRBJ2-1, with 7 bases matching TRBD2. This CDR3 comprises 15 residues. The junction had 7 bases not matched to a gene; V was cut back by 3 bases and J by 2 bases. CDR1 and CDR2 (germline): DFQATT, SNEGSKA (reference sequence). CDR3 sequence (DNA): TGCAGTGCTAGCGGTCCGGGGGGTACCTACAATGAGCAGTTCTTC. It encodes CSASGPGGTYNEQFF.

V is TRBV5-1 and J is TRBJ2-2; tentatively, D is TRBD2 (6 bases). CDR3 length equals 14 residues. Germline loops: CDR1 SGHRS, CDR2 YFSETQ. Trimming cost V 4 bases and J 6 bases, with 13 bases left between them. The CDR3 DNA reads as TGCGCCAGCAGCAAGGGACTCAACGCCGGGGAGCTGTTTTTT. This sequence encodes CASSKGLNAGELFF.

This rearrangement joins TRBV29-1 to TRBJ1-1; D remains unclear. The CDR3 is 10 residues long. The V and J ends lost 5 bases and 4 bases respectively, with 5 bases between them. CDR1 and CDR2 (germline): SQVTM, ANQGSEA. The CDR3 DNA follows: TGCAGCGTTTCCTCCACTGAAGCTTTCTTT. Translating gives CSVSSTEAFF.

The rearrangement links TRBV5-6 to TRBJ2-7; a weak D match, TRBD2 (7 bases). Germline V gene lookup returns CDR1 SGHDT and CDR2 YYEEEE. Trimming removed 4 bases at V and 2 bases at J, with 13 bases between. The CDR3 consists of 14 residues. This chain's CDR3 is CASSPWRGPYEQYV. CDR3 in DNA: TGTGCCAGCAGCCCGTGGCGGGGGCCCTACGAGCAGTACGTC.

This clonotype showed up just a few times. The V gene is TRBV7-9, the J gene TRBJ2-5, with no clear D. The CDR3 sequence is 13 residues long. V lost 1 base and J lost 1, with 4 bases in between. CDR1 and CDR2 from the germline V gene are SEHNR and FQNEAQ (reference sequence). The DNA for the CDR3 is TGTGCCAGCAGCTTAGACACCCAAGAGACCCAGTACTTC. Translation: CASSLDTQETQYF. Full variable domain (rest looked up from reference TRBV7-9 and TRBJ2-5): DTGVSQNPRHKITKRGQNVTFRCDPISEHNRLYWYRQTLGQGPEFLTYFQNEAQLEKSRLLSDRFSAERPKGSFSTLEIQRTEQGDSAMYLCASSLDTQETQYFGPGTRLLVL.

This sequence joins TRBV5-1 and TRBJ1-2; 11 nucleotides align to TRBD1. This CDR3 spans 14 amino acids. After removal of 5 bases from V and 6 bases from J, the junction contained 6 bases not matched to a gene. Looked up from germline, CDR1 is SGHRS and CDR2 is YFSETQ. CDR3 protein: CASRRDRGWNGYTF. For the CDR3, the DNA is TGCGCCAGCAGGAGGGACAGGGGGTGGAATGGCTACACCTTC.

In this sample, this clonotype turned up a few times. The chain employs TRBV20-1 and TRBJ2-1; 8 nucleotides agree with TRBD2. This CDR3 has 13 amino acids. V was pared by 6 bases and J by 8 bases, with 9 bases of the junction left unmatched. CDR1 is DFQATT, CDR2 SNEGSKA, per germline (reference sequence). The CDR3 loop is CSARPGGQHEQFF. The CDR3 DNA sequence: TGCAGTGCCCGACCGGGGGGGCAGCATGAGCAGTTCTTC.

This clonotype was counted a few times. The chain uses TRBV6-2 or TRBV6-3 and TRBJ2-5; D call uncertain. Trimming cost V 0 bases and J 0 bases, with 14 bases left between them. The CDR3 contains 17 residues. Germline V gene data show CDR1 as MNHEY and CDR2 as SVGEGT. Here the CDR3 reads CASSYSGPGKDQETQYF. The CDR3 DNA sequence: TGTGCCAGCAGTTACTCAGGGCCAGGAAAGGACCAAGAGACCCAGTACTTC.

In this sample, this clonotype turned up a few times. This chain connects TRBV6-5 to TRBJ2-7, with TRBD1 matching over 7 bases. CDR1 is MNHEY, CDR2 SVGAGI, per germline. The CDR3 covers 15 residues. V trimming: 0 bases; J trimming: 3 bases; junction bases outside the gene matches: 5. The chain's CDR3 is CASSYSSAGGYEQYF. In DNA form, the CDR3 reads TGTGCCAGCAGTTACTCGAGTGCAGGGGGCTACGAGCAGTACTTC.

About this clonotype: This may arise from a read error, as a much more abundant clone is one base away. The chain combines TRBV7-9 with TRBJ2-3; TRBD1 aligns across 7 bases. This CDR3 has 14 residues. Germline V gene lookup returns CDR1 SEHNR and CDR2 FQNEAQ (reference sequence). CDR3 loop: CASSPDRAADTKYF. The CDR3 DNA reads TGTGCCAGCAGCCCTGACAGGGCCGCAGATACGAAGTATTTT.